The TCR beta chain under discussion was sequenced for a study of blood T cell repertoires in COVID-19. Germline assignment: CDR1 PRHDT and CDR2 FYEKMQ (reference sequence). Trimming stripped 5 bases from V and 5 bases from J, with 15 bases between. CDR3 length: 14 residues. Assay used: immunoSEQ multiplex PCR; TCRdb lists only in-frame clones, some missing. The sample records 200,000 to 250,000 clones, around nine tenths being singletons. What was sequenced was peripheral blood. The clonotype originates from a woman aged 18-29 years who had recovered from COVID-19. The chain combines TRBV13 with TRBJ1-2; weak D call: TRBD1 (6 bases). In nucleotides, the CDR3 is TGTGCCAGCAGCCTCAGGGGTCTCGGGTATGGCTACACCTTC. Amino acids: CASSLRGLGYGYTF.